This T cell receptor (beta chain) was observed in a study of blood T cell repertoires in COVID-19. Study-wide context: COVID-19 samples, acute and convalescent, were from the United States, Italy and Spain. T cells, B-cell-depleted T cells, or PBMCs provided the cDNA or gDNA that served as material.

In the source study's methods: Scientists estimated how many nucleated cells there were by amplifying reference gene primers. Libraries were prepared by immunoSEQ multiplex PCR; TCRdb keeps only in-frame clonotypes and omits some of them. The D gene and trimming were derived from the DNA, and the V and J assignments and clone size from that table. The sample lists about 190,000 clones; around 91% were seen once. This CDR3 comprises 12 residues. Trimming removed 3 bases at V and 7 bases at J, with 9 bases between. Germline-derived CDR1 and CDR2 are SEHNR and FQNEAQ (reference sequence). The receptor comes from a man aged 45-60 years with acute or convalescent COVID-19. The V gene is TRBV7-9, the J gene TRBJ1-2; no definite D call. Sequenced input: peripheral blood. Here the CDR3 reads CASSFRSFGYTF. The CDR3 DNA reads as TGTGCCAGCAGCTTCCGGAGCTTTGGCTACACCTTC.